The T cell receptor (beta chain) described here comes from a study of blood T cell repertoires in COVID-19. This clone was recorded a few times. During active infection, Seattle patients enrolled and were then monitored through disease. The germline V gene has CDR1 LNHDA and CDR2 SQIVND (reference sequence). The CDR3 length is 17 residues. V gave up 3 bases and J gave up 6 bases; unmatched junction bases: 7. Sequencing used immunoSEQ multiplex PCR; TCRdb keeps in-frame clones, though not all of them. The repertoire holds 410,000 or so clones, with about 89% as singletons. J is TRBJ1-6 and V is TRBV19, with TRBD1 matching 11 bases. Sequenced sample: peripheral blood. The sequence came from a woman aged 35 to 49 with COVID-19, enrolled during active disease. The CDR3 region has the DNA TGTGCCAGTAGTATTCTCTCGGGACAGGGGGGTAATTCACCCCTCCACTTT. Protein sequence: CASSILSGQGGNSPLHF.